The T cell receptor beta chain described here comes from a study of T cell changes during pregnancy in multiple sclerosis (dated by TCRdb to the late 2010s). In the study overall: In women with multiple sclerosis, the researchers looked at how the T cell repertoire shifted as pregnancy progressed.

The protocol used for the library was the immunoSEQ multiplex PCR assay. Held by TCRdb, this immuneACCESS table contains in-frame sequences only and omits some clones. Under half of the omission traces to an unresolved V gene where checked; the cause of the rest is unknown. The sample yields 95,000 to 100,000 clones; about 90% were counted once. Of the sample, 2.5% to 3.5% is held by the ten largest clones. Regarding this clone: What this receptor recognizes is not known. Base qualities are not at hand, and no much larger clone is one base apart.

Trimming takes 3 bases off V and 2 bases off J; junction bases not matched to a gene: 9. Looking up the germline V gene yields CDR1 LGHNA and CDR2 YNFKEQ. The CDR3 runs 17 residues from the cysteine to the phenylalanine. Of the read, only the CDR3 DNA is kept; its 51 bases are in frame from base 1. The sequence was collected from a female donor with multiple sclerosis, enrolled in a pregnancy study. Here the chain combines TRBV4-2 and TRBJ1-1; 10 bases in the middle match TRBD1. Sequencing used peripheral blood, obtained in the second trimester of pregnancy. The sequenced DNA: TGTGCCAGCAGCCAGGCCGGGACAGGGGACCTAAACACTGAAGCTTTCTTT. This gives the protein CASSQAGTGDLNTEAFF.